This record concerns one T cell receptor beta chain sequence. Germline lookup yields CDR1 LGHNA and CDR2 YNFKEQ. V was trimmed by 3 bases and J by 2 bases, leaving 8 bases between them. The CDR3 is 15 amino acids. The source of the sample is a study of blood T cell repertoires in COVID-19. TCRdb's table, derived via immunoSEQ multiplex PCR, lists solely in-frame clones and lacks some. Here the sample spans more than 95,000 clones, over 75% being singletons. The sequence was obtained from a woman of 80 years or more with acute or convalescent COVID-19. The material sequenced was peripheral blood. This chain joins TRBV4-2 and TRBJ1-6, with D maybe TRBD1 (5 bases). This CDR3 reads CASSQGEAYNSPLHF. Here the CDR3 DNA reads TGTGCCAGCAGCCAGGGGGAGGCCTATAATTCACCCCTCCACTTT.